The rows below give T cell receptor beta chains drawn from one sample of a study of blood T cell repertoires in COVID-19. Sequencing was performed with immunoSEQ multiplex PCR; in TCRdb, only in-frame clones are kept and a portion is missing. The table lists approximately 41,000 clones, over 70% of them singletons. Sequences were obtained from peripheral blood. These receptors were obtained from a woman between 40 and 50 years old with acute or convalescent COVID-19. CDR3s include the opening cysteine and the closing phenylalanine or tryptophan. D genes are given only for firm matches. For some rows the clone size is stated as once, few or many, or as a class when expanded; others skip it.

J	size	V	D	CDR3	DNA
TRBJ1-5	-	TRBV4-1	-	CASSQDLMGGQPQHF	TGCGCCAGCAGCCAAGATTTGATGGGGGGACAGCCCCAGCATTTT
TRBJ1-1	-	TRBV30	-	CAWSRDGRAEAFF	TGTGCCTGGAGTCGGGACGGGAGGGCTGAAGCTTTCTTT
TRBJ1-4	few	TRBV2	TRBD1	CASSQNRGNEKLFF	TGTGCCAGCAGTCAAAACAGGGGGAATGAAAAACTGTTTTTT
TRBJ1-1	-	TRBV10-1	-	CASSEPEQGPMNTEAFF	TGCGCCAGCAGTGAGCCAGAACAGGGACCGATGAACACTGAAGCTTTCTTT
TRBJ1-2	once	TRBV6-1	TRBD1	CASSGPDRGQSGGYTF	TGTGCCAGCAGTGGCCCGGACAGGGGGCAATCAGGTGGCTACACCTTC
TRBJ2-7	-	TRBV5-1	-	CASSFNRAYEQYF	TGCGCCAGCAGCTTTAACAGGGCCTACGAGCAGTACTTC
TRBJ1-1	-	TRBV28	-	CASIENTEAFF	TGTGCCAGCATAGAAAACACTGAAGCTTTCTTT
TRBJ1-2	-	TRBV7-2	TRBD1	CASSLGSGTGDNYGYTF	TGTGCCAGCAGCTTAGGAAGCGGGACAGGGGATAACTATGGCTACACCTTC
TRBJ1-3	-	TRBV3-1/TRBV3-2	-	CASSQHPSSGNTIYF	TGTGCCAGCAGCCAACACCCGAGCTCTGGAAACACCATATATTTT
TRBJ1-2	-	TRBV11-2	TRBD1	CASSLYDRGQYGYTF	TGTGCCAGCAGCTTATATGACAGGGGGCAGTATGGCTACACCTTC